Listed below are T cell receptor beta chains from one sample, sequenced in a study of cytomegalovirus exposure and HLA in healthy donors. TCRdb keeps only in-frame clones here, not all; method: immunoSEQ multiplex PCR. This sample has roughly 120,000 clones; about 73% occur once, and the top ten carry roughly 8.2%. The sequencing input was PBMCs. Every receptor here comes from a woman aged 40 to 55 in good health and CMV-seropositive. Both conserved end residues are part of each CDR3. A D gene is named only where the DNA matches it firmly. Size is stated for part of the rows, as once, few or many counts, or as a class when the clone is expanded.

>NA|TRBJ2-1|TRBV5-1|NA
CASSPGTRTRPQQFF
TGCGCCAGCAGCCCGGGAACGAGAACCCGTCCTCAGCAGTTCTTC
>NA|TRBJ2-3|TRBV9|TRBD2
CASSVTSGGTDTQYF
TGTGCCAGCAGTGTTACTAGCGGGGGAACAGATACGCAGTATTTT
>few|TRBJ2-7|TRBV18|NA
CASSPPVRGWRDYEQYF
TGTGCCAGCTCACCACCAGTCAGGGGGTGGAGGGACTACGAGCAGTACTTC
>NA|TRBJ2-5|TRBV5-4|NA
CASSLAASHQETQYF
TGTGCCAGCAGCTTGGCGGCTAGCCACCAAGAGACCCAGTACTTC
>few|TRBJ2-2|TRBV18|NA
CASSPLQQGTGELFF
TGTGCCAGCTCACCGCTCCAACAGGGCACCGGGGAGCTGTTTTTT
>NA|TRBJ1-2|TRBV4-3|NA
CASSQGHSFGYTF
TGCGCCAGCAGCCAAGGCCACTCGTTTGGCTACACCTTC
>NA|TRBJ1-1|TRBV5-1|NA
CASSLALRHEAFF
TGCGCCAGCAGCTTGGCCTTGAGACACGAAGCTTTCTTT
>few|TRBJ1-4|TRBV27|NA
CASSPFYRVNEKLFF
TGTGCCAGCAGCCCATTTTACAGGGTTAATGAAAAACTGTTTTTT
>few|TRBJ2-3|TRBV6-5|TRBD2
CASSYLRGDADTQYF
TGTGCCAGCAGTTACTTGCGGGGGGACGCAGATACGCAGTATTTT
>NA|TRBJ2-7|TRBV7-9|NA
CASSLVPVYEQYF
TGTGCCAGCAGCTTAGTCCCCGTCTACGAGCAGTACTTC
>NA|TRBJ1-1|TRBV7-9|NA
CASSSGQGTEAFF
TGTGCCAGCAGCTCCGGACAAGGGACTGAAGCTTTCTTT
>once|TRBJ1-2|TRBV7-9|NA
CASSTDPQGRVYGYTF
TGTGCCAGCAGCACCGACCCCCAGGGTAGAGTCTATGGCTACACCTTC
>NA|TRBJ1-2|TRBV10-3|NA
CAISEVQGWDYGYTF
TGTGCCATCAGTGAGGTACAGGGATGGGACTATGGCTACACCTTC
>NA|TRBJ2-7|TRBV2|NA
CASGTGIEQYF
TGTGCCAGCGGCACAGGGATAGAGCAGTACTTC
>few|TRBJ2-5|TRBV27|NA
CASSLLGGPEETQYF
TGTGCCAGCAGTCTACTCGGAGGCCCCGAAGAGACCCAGTACTTC
>few|TRBJ1-2|TRBV27|NA
CASSWGGEGGYTF
TGTGCCAGCAGTTGGGGAGGGGAGGGCGGCTACACCTTC
>NA|TRBJ2-2|TRBV18|NA
CASSPTRETGELFF
TGTGCCAGCTCACCGACTAGGGAAACCGGGGAGCTGTTTTTT
>NA|TRBJ2-5|TRBV28|TRBD2
CASSGVGGGYETQYF
TGTGCCAGCAGTGGGGTGGGGGGGGGTTATGAGACCCAGTACTTC
>few|TRBJ2-3|TRBV7-3|TRBD2
CASSPGLAGITDTQYF
TGTGCCAGCAGCCCCGGACTAGCGGGGATCACAGATACGCAGTATTTT
>few|TRBJ2-5|TRBV7-2|NA
CASSLGPQKTRETQYF
TGTGCCAGCAGCTTAGGCCCACAGAAGACAAGAGAGACCCAGTACTTC
>NA|TRBJ2-7|TRBV7-9|TRBD2
CASSPGLAGLYEQYF
TGTGCCAGCAGCCCGGGACTAGCGGGGCTCTACGAGCAGTACTTC
>few|TRBJ2-5|TRBV7-8|NA
CASSLAPGVETQYF
TGTGCCAGCAGCTTAGCGCCCGGGGTAGAGACCCAGTACTTC
>NA|TRBJ2-5|TRBV4-1|NA
CASSLTGYQETQYF
TGCGCCAGCAGCCTTACAGGGTACCAAGAGACCCAGTACTTC
>NA|TRBJ1-2|TRBV6-4|NA
CASSPSPGGYGYTF
TGTGCCAGCAGTCCTTCGCCGGGGGGCTATGGCTACACCTTC
>once|TRBJ1-6|TRBV7-2|TRBD1
CASRLTGTGNSPLHF
TGTGCCAGCAGGTTAACCGGGACAGGAAATTCACCCCTCCACTTT
>NA|TRBJ2-6|TRBV9|NA
CASSQRRDGANVLTF
TGTGCCAGCAGCCAGAGGCGAGACGGGGCCAACGTCCTGACTTTC
>NA|TRBJ1-1|TRBV4-3|NA
CASSLGAWDTEAFF
TGCGCCAGCAGTCTTGGAGCATGGGACACTGAAGCTTTCTTT